This TCR beta chain was found in a study of blood T cell repertoires in COVID-19. The overall study: Both acute and convalescent COVID-19 samples were obtained from the United States, Italy and Spain. Sources were T cells, B-cell-depleted T cells, or PBMCs; the material itself was cDNA or gDNA.

The CDR3 consists of 13 residues. The V gene's germline CDR1 is SGHDT and CDR2 YYEEEE. This clone was counted a single time. Compared with germline, one end of the junction differs, possibly owing to a read error. Original analysis: The assay estimated nucleated cells by amplifying reference gene primers. Using immunoSEQ multiplex PCR, the repertoire was profiled, and TCRdb retains in-frame clones only, with some absent. D and trimming come from the DNA, and the V and J calls and clone size come from that table. The data contain about 400,000 clones, about nine tenths of them seen just once; the ten biggest clones take up roughly 1.4%.

The chain recombines TRBV5-6 with TRBJ2-3; 11 bases are shared with TRBD2. Sequenced input: peripheral blood. This clonotype originated in a woman aged 25 to 39 with active or convalescent COVID-19. CDR3 bases: TGTGCCAGCAGCTTGTCAGGACTAGCGGGCCACCCATTT. Translation gives CASSLSGLAGHPF.